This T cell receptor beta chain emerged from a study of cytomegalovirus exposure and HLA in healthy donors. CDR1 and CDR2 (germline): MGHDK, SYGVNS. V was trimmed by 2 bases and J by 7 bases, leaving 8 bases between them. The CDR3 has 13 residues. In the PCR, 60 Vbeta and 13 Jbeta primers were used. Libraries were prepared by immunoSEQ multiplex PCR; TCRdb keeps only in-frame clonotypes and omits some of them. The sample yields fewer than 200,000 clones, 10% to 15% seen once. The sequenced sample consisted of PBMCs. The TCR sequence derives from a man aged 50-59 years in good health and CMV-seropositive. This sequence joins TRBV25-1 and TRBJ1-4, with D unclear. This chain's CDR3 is CASSEVSVEKLFF. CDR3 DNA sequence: TGTGCCAGCAGTGAAGTCTCAGTTGAAAAACTGTTTTTT.